The 20 T cell receptor beta chains reported below all come from one sample, sequenced in a study of blood T cell repertoires in COVID-19. Method: immunoSEQ multiplex PCR; TCRdb's copy keeps in-frame clones and lacks some. The sample holds roughly 230,000 clones, more than 70% seen once. The sample taken for sequencing was peripheral blood. These receptors were taken from a middle-aged man with active or convalescent COVID-19.

The chain carries TRBV9 and TRBJ1-1; D unresolved. Germline loops: CDR1 SGDLS, CDR2 YYNGEE. Trimming shortened V by 7 bases and J by 1 base, and 11 bases separated the two germline ends. The CDR3 has 13 amino acids. The CDR3 nucleotides are TGTGCCAGCCGCCAGGAGGGGAACACTGAAGCTTTCTTT. Amino acid sequence: CASRQEGNTEAFF.

The chain recombines TRBV4-1 with TRBJ2-1; 14 nucleotides match TRBD2. The germline gives CDR1 MGHRA, CDR2 YSYEKL. The junction had 7 bases not matched to a gene; V was cut back by 4 bases and J by 8 bases. The CDR3 length is 16 residues. In DNA form, the CDR3 reads TGCGCCAGCAGCCGAGGGACTAGCGGGAGTGTATATGAGCAGTTCTTC. Its translation: CASSRGTSGSVYEQFF.

This chain joins TRBV29-1 and TRBJ2-1; tentatively, D is TRBD1 (6 bases). CDR1 and CDR2 from the germline V gene are SQVTM and ANQGSEA. The CDR3 length is 15 residues. Trimming left V 6 bases short and J 2 bases short, with 17 bases between. In DNA, the CDR3 is TGCAGCGTGGGTGAGGGGGTCGGAACCTACAATGAGCAGTTCTTC. Protein sequence: CSVGEGVGTYNEQFF.

The V gene is TRBV5-8, the J gene TRBJ2-3; TRBD1 matches 7 bases. CDR1 and CDR2 from the germline V gene are SGHTS and YDEGEE. This CDR3 contains 17 residues. V lost 0 bases to trimming and J lost 5 bases; unmatched junction nucleotides: 12. This CDR3 is CASSLDRGSQEIDTQYF. The CDR3 DNA sequence: TGTGCCAGCAGCTTGGACAGGGGCAGCCAAGAAATAGATACGCAGTATTTT.

This chain connects TRBV24-1 to TRBJ2-1; no clear D. The CDR3 contains 13 residues. From germline, CDR1 is KGHDR and CDR2 SFDVKD. The germline V and J ends were trimmed by 4 bases and 5 bases, with 8 bases remaining between them. CDR3 in DNA: TGTGCCACCAGTGACAGTACAGACAATGAGCAGTTCTTC. It translates to CATSDSTDNEQFF.

Turning to this clone: Different DNA sequences within this sample yield the same CDR3. The chain joins TRBV5-1 to TRBJ2-3, with 10 bases that match TRBD1. The CDR3 length is 15 residues. With V trimmed by 0 bases and J by 5 bases, 3 bases remained unmatched. Germline-derived CDR1 and CDR2 are SGHRS and YFSETQ. CDR3 sequence reads: CASSLGQGAGDTQYF. For the CDR3, the DNA is TGCGCCAGCAGCTTGGGACAGGGGGCGGGAGATACGCAGTATTTT. The full variable domain, rest sourced from reference TRBV5-1 and TRBJ2-3, is KAGVTQTPRYLIKTRGQQVTLSCSPISGHRSVSWYQQTPGQGLQFLFEYFSETQRNKGNFPGRFSGRQFSNSRSEMNVSTLELGDSALYLCASSLGQGAGDTQYFGPGTRLTVL.

A few counts support this clone. The V and J genes are TRBV10-3 and TRBJ2-7; D perhaps matches TRBD1 (6 bases). V lost 6 bases, J lost 4 bases, and 10 bases lay in between. The CDR3 sequence is 12 residues long. The germline V gene has CDR1 ENHRY and CDR2 SYGVKD. The chain's CDR3 is CAISLDSYEQYF. CDR3 nucleotide sequence: TGTGCCATCAGCCTGGACAGTTACGAGCAGTACTTC.

The chain joins TRBV5-6 to TRBJ1-1, with 7 bases matching TRBD1. Germline V lookup: CDR1 SGHDT, CDR2 YYEEEE. The CDR3 has 14 amino acids. V was pared by 0 bases and J by 4 bases, with 3 bases of the junction left unmatched. For the CDR3, the DNA is TGTGCCAGCAGCTTGGTCAGGGGGAGCACTGAAGCTTTCTTT. This sequence encodes CASSLVRGSTEAFF.

V usage is TRBV7-3 and J usage is TRBJ2-3, with a possible D match to TRBD1 (6 bases). V lost 2 bases to trimming and J lost 10 bases, with 10 bases between them. Germline V gene data show CDR1 as SGHTA and CDR2 as FQGTGA. This CDR3 is 12 amino acids long. Here the CDR3 DNA reads TGTGCCAGCAGCTTAGACAGGTCGGCGCAGTATTTT. Residues: CASSLDRSAQYF.

Concerning this clone: Other DNA sequences from this sample encode an identical CDR3 as well. The CDR3 protein is CASSPGQGNTEAFF. The CDR3 nucleotides are TGTGCCAGCAGCCCGGGCCAGGGTAACACTGAAGCTTTCTTT. The chain has TRBV11-2 and TRBJ1-1; a possible D gene is TRBD1 (5 bases). The CDR3 is 14 residues long. V dropped 5 bases and J dropped 2 bases, with 12 bases sitting between them. CDR1 and CDR2 from the germline V gene are SGHAT and FQNNGV.

V usage is TRBV7-8 and J usage is TRBJ2-1; 11 bases are a match to TRBD2. Looked up from germline, CDR1 is SGHVS and CDR2 is FQNEAQ. The CDR3 sequence is 15 residues long. With 6 bases clipped from V and 2 bases from J, the junction kept 3 bases outside the gene matches. This chain's CDR3 is CASRTSGATYNEQFF. Here the CDR3 DNA reads TGTGCCAGCAGGACTAGCGGGGCGACCTACAATGAGCAGTTCTTC.

The V gene is TRBV12-5, the J gene TRBJ1-1; unclear D gene. V lost 5 bases to trimming and J lost 0 bases, with 7 bases between them. Germline assignment: CDR1 LGHNT and CDR2 FRNRAP. This CDR3 region has 13 residues. CDR3 DNA sequence: TGTGCTAGTGGTAGACAAATGAACACTGAAGCTTTCTTT. It yields the protein CASGRQMNTEAFF. The full variable domain, with the rest looked up from reference TRBV12-5 and TRBJ1-1, is DARVTQTPRHKVTEMGQEVTMRCQPILGHNTVFWYRQTMMQGLELLAYFRNRAPLDDSGMPKDRFSAEMPDATLATLKIQPSEPRDSAVYFCASGRQMNTEAFFGQGTRLTVV.

Comments on this clone: At one end the junction does not follow the germline gene, possibly because of a read error. The CDR3 coding sequence is TGCAGTGCTAGAGATGGGCACAACTTC. It yields the protein CSARDGHNF. This sequence joins TRBV20-1 and TRBJ2-7; no definite D call. Germline loops: CDR1 DFQATT, CDR2 SNEGSKA (reference sequence). This CDR3 region has 9 residues.

The genes are TRBV5-1 and TRBJ1-2; D remains ambiguous. The CDR3 loop spans 13 amino acids. The ends were cut back, 0 bases at V and 2 bases at J, with 5 bases in the middle. Germline V lookup: CDR1 SGHRS, CDR2 YFSETQ. The chain's CDR3 is CASSLARNYGYTF. For the CDR3, the DNA is TGCGCCAGCAGCTTGGCTCGGAACTATGGCTACACCTTC.

This rearrangement joins TRBV3-1 (or the pseudogene TRBV3-2) to TRBJ1-1; D call uncertain. The length of the CDR3 is 13 residues. Deletions cut 3 bases from V and 4 bases from J, with 9 bases between. CDR1 and CDR2 (germline): LGHDT, YNNKEL (reference sequence). The CDR3 protein is CASSQTVFTEAFF. The CDR3 DNA reads as TGTGCCAGCAGCCAGACTGTGTTCACTGAAGCTTTCTTT.

V is TRBV27 and J is TRBJ1-2, with D unresolved. The CDR3 extends over 14 amino acids. The V end was cut by 5 bases, the J end by 3 bases, with 13 bases between. The germline CDR1 and CDR2 sequences are MNHEY and SMNVEV (reference sequence). The CDR3 region is CASSPSGSYYGYTF. In DNA, the CDR3 is TGTGCCAGCAGTCCATCCGGGTCCTACTATGGCTACACCTTC.

The chain carries TRBV5-4 and TRBJ2-2; TRBD1 matches at 7 bases. CDR1 is SGHNT and CDR2 is YYREEE in the germline V gene (reference sequence). The CDR3 covers 13 residues. Losses at the gene ends were 2 bases for V and 7 bases for J; bases not matched to a gene: 2. Here the CDR3 reads CASSLRGRGELFF. The CDR3 coding sequence is TGTGCCAGCAGCTTAAGGGGGCGCGGGGAGCTGTTTTTT. Full variable domain (remainder filled in from reference TRBV5-4 and TRBJ2-2): ETGVTQSPTHLIKTRGQQVTLRCSSQSGHNTVSWYQQALGQGPQFIFQYYREEENGRGNFPPRFSGLQFPNYSSELNVNALELDDSALYLCASSLRGRGELFFGEGSRLTVL.

The V call is TRBV5-1, the J call TRBJ1-4, with 9 bases aligning to TRBD1. Germline CDR1 SGHRS, CDR2 YFSETQ. The J segment lost 0 bases and the V segment lost 3 bases, leaving 3 bases of the junction unmatched. This CDR3 comprises 16 residues. The CDR3 sequence is CASSSGQGATNEKLFF. DNA of the CDR3: TGCGCCAGCAGCTCGGGACAGGGAGCAACTAATGAAAAACTGTTTTTT.

This rearrangement joins TRBV4-1 to TRBJ1-1; D unresolved. Trimming cost V 0 bases and J 1 base, with 6 bases left between them. CDR1 and CDR2 (germline): MGHRA, YSYEKL. The CDR3 runs to 14 residues. DNA of the CDR3: TGCGCCAGCAGCCAAGACCAGAAGAACACTGAAGCTTTCTTT. Protein: CASSQDQKNTEAFF.

Comments on this clone: The sample has other DNA sequences that encode this CDR3 too. V and J are TRBV18 and TRBJ2-3; D uncertain. Looked up from germline, CDR1 is KGHSH and CDR2 is LQKENI. The V end was cut by 0 bases, the J end by 3 bases, with 7 bases between. This CDR3 has 14 residues. The CDR3: CASSPPSGTDTQYF. Written as DNA, the CDR3 is TGTGCCAGCTCACCACCTTCGGGTACAGATACGCAGTATTTT.